These T cell receptor beta chains were read from a single sample in a study of identical twins. TCRdb reprocessed the 5' RACE reads with MiXCR, giving one entry per CDR3 protein. The repertoire consists of about 810,000 distinct CDR3 sequences, with 9% to 15% occurring once and the leading ten covering 1.5% to 2%. The same sample was also studied in work on yellow fever vaccine responses in identical twins.

Sequenced input: PBMCs. Every receptor here comes from a woman younger than 35 in good health. CDR3s include the opening cysteine and the closing phenylalanine or tryptophan. The D gene is left open where the match is weak. Part of the rows lack a size; the others show once, few, many or a class for expanded clones.

CDR3 protein: CASRPGGIMLHEQYF
CDR3 DNA: TGTGCCAGCAGGCCAGGCGGGATTATGTTGCACGAGCAGTACTTC
V gene: TRBV27
J gene: TRBJ2-7
D gene: -
clone size: few

CDR3 protein: CASSSPKPTGSYNEQFF
CDR3 DNA: TGTGCCAGCAGCTCCCCAAAGCCGACAGGTAGCTACAATGAGCAGTTCTTC
V gene: TRBV5-6
J gene: TRBJ2-1
D gene: -
clone size: -

CDR3 protein: CAISENLAGAHNEQFF
CDR3 DNA: TGTGCCATCAGTGAGAATTTGGCGGGAGCACACAATGAGCAGTTCTTC
V gene: TRBV10-3
J gene: TRBJ2-1
D gene: TRBD2
clone size: few

CDR3 protein: CASTASGGSSYEQYF
CDR3 DNA: TGCGCCAGCACCGCGAGCGGAGGGAGCTCCTACGAGCAGTACTTC
V gene: TRBV10-2
J gene: TRBJ2-7
D gene: -
clone size: few

CDR3 protein: CASSFLQGAQHF
CDR3 DNA: TGTGCCAGCAGTTTCCTTCAGGGGGCCCAGCATTTT
V gene: TRBV28
J gene: TRBJ1-5
D gene: TRBD1
clone size: few

CDR3 protein: CASSPVWAGGEFEGEQYF
CDR3 DNA: TGTGCCAGCTCCCCGGTTTGGGCGGGAGGGGAGTTTGAAGGCGAGCAGTACTTC
V gene: TRBV12-3/TRBV12-4
J gene: TRBJ2-7
D gene: TRBD2
clone size: many

CDR3 protein: CASGGLIEQYF
CDR3 DNA: TGTGCCAGCGGAGGGCTGATCGAGCAGTACTTC
V gene: TRBV12-3/TRBV12-4
J gene: TRBJ2-7
D gene: -
clone size: few

CDR3 protein: CASSPRQAYEQYF
CDR3 DNA: TGTGCCAGCTCACCACGACAGGCCTACGAGCAGTACTTC
V gene: TRBV18
J gene: TRBJ2-7
D gene: -
clone size: few

CDR3 protein: CSVGSHRDGTEAFF
CDR3 DNA: TGCAGCGTTGGGTCTCACAGGGACGGCACTGAAGCTTTCTTT
V gene: TRBV29-1
J gene: TRBJ1-1
D gene: -
clone size: -

CDR3 protein: CASSLAPGPSGQPQHF
CDR3 DNA: TGCGCCAGCAGCTTGGCCCCCGGGCCCTCTGGCCAGCCCCAGCATTTT
V gene: TRBV5-1
J gene: TRBJ1-5
D gene: -
clone size: few

CDR3 protein: CASSLVRASSGGTDTQYF
CDR3 DNA: TGCGCCAGCAGCTTGGTTCGGGCGTCTAGCGGGGGCACAGATACGCAGTATTTT
V gene: TRBV5-1
J gene: TRBJ2-3
D gene: TRBD2
clone size: many

CDR3 protein: CATSRDRTGGSIYF
CDR3 DNA: TGTGCCACCAGCAGAGATCGGACAGGGGGCTCCATATATTTT
V gene: TRBV15
J gene: TRBJ1-3
D gene: TRBD1
clone size: many

CDR3 protein: CASSEALLGWTTGGTQYF
CDR3 DNA: TGTGCCAGCAGTGAAGCGCTTTTGGGTTGGACCACAGGAGGGACCCAGTACTTC
V gene: TRBV2
J gene: TRBJ2-5
D gene: -
clone size: -

CDR3 protein: CASSTGTIQETQYF
CDR3 DNA: TGCGCCAGCAGCACCGGGACTATCCAAGAGACCCAGTACTTC
V gene: TRBV5-1
J gene: TRBJ2-5
D gene: TRBD2
clone size: -

CDR3 protein: CASSVRAGGETQYF
CDR3 DNA: TGTGCCAGCAGTGTTCGGGCGGGAGGGGAGACCCAGTACTTC
V gene: TRBV2
J gene: TRBJ2-5
D gene: TRBD2
clone size: -

CDR3 protein: CASSQEAGGPIDTQYF
CDR3 DNA: TGTGCCAGCAGCCAAGAGGCGGGAGGGCCGATAGATACGCAGTATTTT
V gene: TRBV14
J gene: TRBJ2-3
D gene: TRBD2
clone size: -

CDR3 protein: CASSQVPPGQGTQETQYF
CDR3 DNA: TGCGCCAGCAGCCAAGTCCCACCCGGACAGGGGACTCAAGAGACCCAGTACTTC
V gene: TRBV4-1
J gene: TRBJ2-5
D gene: TRBD1
clone size: few

CDR3 protein: CASSSPGQGDNEQFF
CDR3 DNA: TGTGCCAGCAGCTCACCGGGACAGGGCGACAATGAGCAGTTCTTC
V gene: TRBV7-9
J gene: TRBJ2-1
D gene: TRBD1
clone size: many

CDR3 protein: CASSLERASAHEQFF
CDR3 DNA: TGTGCCAGCAGCTTAGAACGCGCATCGGCCCATGAGCAGTTCTTC
V gene: TRBV13
J gene: TRBJ2-1
D gene: -
clone size: -

CDR3 protein: CASSETGAEYNEQFF
CDR3 DNA: TGTGCCAGCAGTGAGACAGGCGCCGAGTACAATGAGCAGTTCTTC
V gene: TRBV6-4
J gene: TRBJ2-1
D gene: -
clone size: few

CDR3 protein: CASSFGQGSNYGYTF
CDR3 DNA: TGTGCCAGCAGCTTCGGACAGGGGAGTAACTATGGCTACACCTTC
V gene: TRBV7-9
J gene: TRBJ1-2
D gene: TRBD1
clone size: many

CDR3 protein: CASSPSGSRVNEQFF
CDR3 DNA: TGTGCCAGCAGTCCGAGCGGGAGTAGGGTCAATGAGCAGTTCTTC
V gene: TRBV27
J gene: TRBJ2-1
D gene: TRBD2
clone size: -

CDR3 protein: CASSLGGTWVNTEAFF
CDR3 DNA: TGCGCCAGCAGCTTGGGGGGGACGTGGGTGAACACTGAAGCTTTCTTT
V gene: TRBV5-1
J gene: TRBJ1-1
D gene: -
clone size: -

CDR3 protein: CASSSPWGGTSDTQYF
CDR3 DNA: TGTGCCAGCAGCTCCCCCTGGGGCGGGACCTCAGATACGCAGTATTTT
V gene: TRBV7-9
J gene: TRBJ2-3
D gene: -
clone size: -

CDR3 protein: CASSFYGRDYGYTF
CDR3 DNA: TGTGCCAGCAGTTTCTATGGGCGGGACTATGGCTACACCTTC
V gene: TRBV28
J gene: TRBJ1-2
D gene: -
clone size: few

CDR3 protein: CASSQTQAVYEKLFF
CDR3 DNA: TGCGCCAGCAGCCAGACACAGGCGGTATATGAAAAACTGTTTTTT
V gene: TRBV4-1
J gene: TRBJ1-4
D gene: -
clone size: -

CDR3 protein: CSVPPGTGPDTQYF
CDR3 DNA: TGCAGCGTCCCCCCTGGGACAGGCCCAGATACGCAGTATTTT
V gene: TRBV29-1
J gene: TRBJ2-3
D gene: TRBD1
clone size: -

CDR3 protein: CASSPPGWGMNTEAFF
CDR3 DNA: TGTGCCAGCTCACCACCGGGGTGGGGGATGAACACTGAAGCTTTCTTT
V gene: TRBV18
J gene: TRBJ1-1
D gene: -
clone size: -

CDR3 protein: CSAQEGGDTEAFF
CDR3 DNA: TGCAGTGCCCAAGAGGGGGGAGACACTGAAGCTTTCTTT
V gene: TRBV20-1
J gene: TRBJ1-1
D gene: -
clone size: many

CDR3 protein: CASSPRQVMNTEAFF
CDR3 DNA: TGTGCCAGCAGCCCCAGACAGGTTATGAACACTGAAGCTTTCTTT
V gene: TRBV3-1
J gene: TRBJ1-1
D gene: -
clone size: many

CDR3 protein: CASSGKLGGTEAFF
CDR3 DNA: TGCGCCAGCAGTGGGAAGTTAGGGGGCACTGAAGCTTTCTTT
V gene: TRBV10-2
J gene: TRBJ1-1
D gene: -
clone size: once

CDR3 protein: CASSSRNQENYGYTF
CDR3 DNA: TGTGCCAGCAGCTCTAGGAATCAGGAGAACTATGGCTACACCTTC
V gene: TRBV7-9
J gene: TRBJ1-2
D gene: -
clone size: -

CDR3 protein: CASSPLSWWDGYTF
CDR3 DNA: TGCGCCAGCAGCCCACTCTCGTGGTGGGATGGCTACACCTTC
V gene: TRBV4-1
J gene: TRBJ1-2
D gene: -
clone size: many

CDR3 protein: CSVAGTGGPYNEQFF
CDR3 DNA: TGCAGCGTTGCGGGGACAGGGGGGCCCTACAATGAGCAGTTCTTC
V gene: TRBV29-1
J gene: TRBJ2-1
D gene: TRBD1
clone size: few

CDR3 protein: CSARELEVYNEQFF
CDR3 DNA: TGCAGTGCTAGAGAACTCGAAGTCTACAATGAGCAGTTCTTC
V gene: TRBV20-1
J gene: TRBJ2-1
D gene: -
clone size: -

CDR3 protein: CASSNRDRGLSSPLHF
CDR3 DNA: TGTGCCAGCAGCAATAGGGACAGGGGTTTGTCTTCACCCCTCCACTTT
V gene: TRBV5-6
J gene: TRBJ1-6
D gene: TRBD1
clone size: few

CDR3 protein: CASSPVGTGFAYNEQFF
CDR3 DNA: TGTGCCAGCTCACCGGTCGGGACAGGCTTCGCCTACAATGAGCAGTTCTTC
V gene: TRBV18
J gene: TRBJ2-1
D gene: TRBD1
clone size: -

CDR3 protein: CASSQDLAFSYNEQFF
CDR3 DNA: TGCGCCAGCAGCCAGGACCTAGCGTTCTCCTACAATGAGCAGTTCTTC
V gene: TRBV5-1
J gene: TRBJ2-1
D gene: -
clone size: few

CDR3 protein: CASSDRDGSSYEQYF
CDR3 DNA: TGTGCCAGCAGTGACAGGGACGGGAGCTCCTACGAGCAGTACTTC
V gene: TRBV2
J gene: TRBJ2-7
D gene: -
clone size: -

CDR3 protein: CASSSSSSGLDNEQFF
CDR3 DNA: TGTGCCAGCAGCTCGTCTTCTAGCGGTCTAGACAATGAGCAGTTCTTC
V gene: TRBV28
J gene: TRBJ2-1
D gene: TRBD2
clone size: few

CDR3 protein: CASSFHGQGYTQYF
CDR3 DNA: TGTGCCAGCAGCTTTCACGGACAGGGCTATACGCAGTATTTT
V gene: TRBV7-9
J gene: TRBJ2-3
D gene: TRBD1
clone size: many

CDR3 protein: CASRANSGTTDTQYF
CDR3 DNA: TGTGCCAGCAGGGCTAATAGCGGGACGACAGATACGCAGTATTTT
V gene: TRBV12-3/TRBV12-4
J gene: TRBJ2-3
D gene: TRBD2
clone size: -

CDR3 protein: CASSQTVTSGISQYF
CDR3 DNA: TGTGCCAGCAGCCAAACGGTTACTAGCGGGATCTCCCAGTACTTC
V gene: TRBV3-1
J gene: TRBJ2-5
D gene: TRBD2
clone size: few

CDR3 protein: CASSPELALSHEQYF
CDR3 DNA: TGTGCCAGCAGCCCCGAACTAGCCCTGTCGCACGAGCAGTACTTC
V gene: TRBV5-6
J gene: TRBJ2-7
D gene: -
clone size: many

CDR3 protein: CASDAARGAFPTDTQYF
CDR3 DNA: TGTGCCAGCGACGCCGCGAGGGGGGCATTCCCCACAGATACGCAGTATTTT
V gene: TRBV3-1
J gene: TRBJ2-3
D gene: -
clone size: -

CDR3 protein: CASSPHRDRSYEQYF
CDR3 DNA: TGTGCCAGCAGCCCCCACCGGGACAGATCCTACGAGCAGTACTTC
V gene: TRBV7-8
J gene: TRBJ2-7
D gene: TRBD1
clone size: few

CDR3 protein: CASSFTILATSTDTQYF
CDR3 DNA: TGTGCCAGCAGCTTCACCATACTAGCGACTAGCACAGATACGCAGTATTTT
V gene: TRBV5-4
J gene: TRBJ2-3
D gene: TRBD2
clone size: few

CDR3 protein: CASWLAGGHDEQFF
CDR3 DNA: TGCGCCAGCTGGCTAGCGGGGGGGCATGATGAGCAGTTCTTC
V gene: TRBV5-1
J gene: TRBJ2-1
D gene: TRBD2
clone size: few

CDR3 protein: CASSLVGGAYNEQFF
CDR3 DNA: TGTGCCAGCAGCTTAGTGGGGGGGGCCTACAATGAGCAGTTCTTC
V gene: TRBV7-2
J gene: TRBJ2-1
D gene: TRBD2
clone size: many

CDR3 protein: CASTKRAGGQETQYF
CDR3 DNA: TGTGCCAGCACCAAACGGGCAGGGGGCCAGGAGACCCAGTACTTC
V gene: TRBV2
J gene: TRBJ2-5
D gene: TRBD1
clone size: -

CDR3 protein: CASSLVFGTGLHNEQFF
CDR3 DNA: TGTGCCAGCAGCTTAGTTTTCGGGACAGGGTTACACAATGAGCAGTTCTTC
V gene: TRBV7-9
J gene: TRBJ2-1
D gene: TRBD1
clone size: few

CDR3 protein: CASSYGRAMTDTQYF
CDR3 DNA: TGTGCCAGCAGTTACGGGCGGGCGATGACAGATACGCAGTATTTT
V gene: TRBV6-5
J gene: TRBJ2-3
D gene: -
clone size: -

CDR3 protein: CATSRVGQGVYQETQYF
CDR3 DNA: TGTGCCACCAGCAGAGTGGGTCAGGGGGTATACCAAGAGACCCAGTACTTC
V gene: TRBV15
J gene: TRBJ2-5
D gene: TRBD1
clone size: -

CDR3 protein: CASSEGTSGRNEQFF
CDR3 DNA: TGTGCCAGCAGTGAAGGGACTAGCGGGAGGAATGAGCAGTTCTTC
V gene: TRBV6-4
J gene: TRBJ2-1
D gene: TRBD2
clone size: many

CDR3 protein: CATKISVNTGELFF
CDR3 DNA: TGTGCCACCAAAATTAGCGTGAACACCGGGGAGCTGTTTTTT
V gene: TRBV15
J gene: TRBJ2-2
D gene: -
clone size: -

CDR3 protein: CASSLTSVTQETQYF
CDR3 DNA: TGTGCCAGCAGCCTGACTAGCGTCACACAAGAGACCCAGTACTTC
V gene: TRBV12-3/TRBV12-4
J gene: TRBJ2-5
D gene: TRBD2
clone size: -

CDR3 protein: CASGNRDRVYNEQFF
CDR3 DNA: TGTGCCAGCGGGAACCGGGACAGGGTTTACAATGAGCAGTTCTTC
V gene: TRBV28
J gene: TRBJ2-1
D gene: TRBD1
clone size: -

CDR3 protein: CASRLGAEETQYF
CDR3 DNA: TGCGCCAGCAGGTTGGGAGCCGAGGAGACCCAGTACTTC
V gene: TRBV5-1
J gene: TRBJ2-5
D gene: -
clone size: few

CDR3 protein: CAISELSGANYGYTF
CDR3 DNA: TGTGCCATCAGTGAGTTATCCGGGGCGAACTATGGCTACACCTTC
V gene: TRBV10-3
J gene: TRBJ1-2
D gene: -
clone size: -